The entry below describes one TCR beta chain. Its recognized antigen is unknown. It has no much larger one-base neighbor in the sample; base qualities were not kept. The collaborating institutions used their own protocols to collect whole blood in K2EDTA tubes. Collaborator samples were shipped for TCRbeta analysis as frozen whole blood, isolated PBMCs, or DNA extracted from either sample type. This sample stems from a study of blood T cell repertoires in COVID-19 (dated by TCRdb to 2018 to 2021). The study in broad terms: The collaborator samples originated in the United States, Italy and Spain and spanned the acute and convalescent phases of COVID-19. The material from the prospective study consisted of cDNA or gDNA derived from T cells, B-cell-depleted T cells, or PBMCs. Deeply sampled blood TCRbeta repertoires from subjects exposed to, actively infected with, or recovered from COVID-19 were included in the dataset. A freely available public database, intended as a resource for researchers studying the immune response to SARS-CoV-2, is where the repertoires were released. The samples were drawn from two sources: the first 160 participants of the ongoing ImmuneRACE study, and over 1,000 subjects contributed by 6 global collaborators. Nearly every sample came with metadata listing a de-identified subject ID, COVID-19 status, age in years and sex. Where available, HLA class I and class II types were taken from metadata supplied by the sample provider and were not determined by assay-based typing. Overall study outcomes, separate from this receptor: The amount of clinical and demographic metadata varied by source and participant and was provided uncurated.

TCRbeta CDR3 regions were amplified from genomic DNA by means of the immunoSEQ Assay, a bias-controlled multiplex PCR. Turning to the authors' computational methods: The number of nucleated cells in each sample was estimated from the amplification of reference gene primers within the assay. To quantify the absolute abundance of each unique TCRbeta CDR3 rearrangement, sequence reads were collapsed and filtered. For each sample, productive Simpson clonality was calculated as the square root of Simpson's diversity index over productive rearrangements. In its TCRdb copy, this immuneACCESS table keeps in-frame sequences only and misses some clones. Where compared with another copy, unresolved V genes explain less than half of these, and the others have no known cause. That table furnishes V, J and clone size, whereas the DNA furnished D and trimming. In this sample the table shows roughly 150,000 clones, 70% to 90% of which occur a single time. In total, the top ten clones hold approximately 5% of the sample.

The sample comprised peripheral blood. The source is a woman aged 50 to 60 with acute or convalescent COVID-19.

The CDR3 protein: CASSKALSGTGGRQPQHF. The base sequence is TGTGCCAGCAGCAAAGCGCTTTCGGGGACAGGGGGCCGTCAGCCCCAGCATTTT. The rearranged chain carries TRBV21-1 and TRBJ1-5; the table's D call of TRBD1 was not tested on the DNA. TRBV21-1 is a listed pseudogene. The CDR3 numbers 18 residues from cysteine through phenylalanine. Only the CDR3 region is kept as DNA, spanning 54 bases read in frame from base 1.